The text below deals with one T cell receptor (beta chain). This sample stems from a study of control samples from healthy donors and cancer patients. Germline V gives CDR1 GTSNPN, CDR2 SVGIG (reference sequence). The V end lost 0 bases, the J end lost 0 bases, and 9 bases lay between the germline ends. This CDR3 is built from 16 residues. Here immunoSEQ multiplex PCR was the method, and the copy in TCRdb shows in-frame clones only, minus some. The profile covers tens of thousands of clones, with over 85% appearing a single time and about 5.5% taken by the ten largest. The V call is TRBV30, the J call TRBJ1-6; no clear D. The clonotype comes from a man aged 50-59 years in good health. Sequenced input: blood. CDR3 loop: CAWSVGTSSYNSPLHF. The CDR3 DNA is TGTGCCTGGAGTGTCGGCACCAGCTCCTATAATTCACCCCTCCACTTT.